Below are 13 T cell receptor beta chains sequenced from a single sample in a study of blood T cell repertoires in COVID-19. Libraries were prepared by immunoSEQ multiplex PCR; TCRdb keeps only in-frame clonotypes and omits some of them. This sample has about 120,000 clones, with approximately 85% found just once. Sequenced material: peripheral blood. The receptors originated from a woman aged 60-75 years with COVID-19, enrolled during active disease.

The rearrangement uses TRBV3-1 (or the pseudogene TRBV3-2) and TRBJ1-2; 8 bases are a match to TRBD1. Germline-derived CDR1 and CDR2 are LGHDT and YNNKEL (reference sequence). The CDR3 runs to 15 residues. V was clipped by 6 bases and J by 4 bases; unmatched bases: 10. The CDR3 coding sequence is TGTGCCAGCAGTTTTGGACAGGGAGCCTCCTATGGCTACACCTTC. Encoded protein: CASSFGQGASYGYTF.

This sequence joins TRBV27 and TRBJ1-4; D gene unclear. This CDR3 has 14 amino acids. The V end lost 5 bases, the J end lost 8 bases, and 15 bases lay between the germline ends. The germline V gene has CDR1 MNHEY and CDR2 SMNVEV (reference sequence). CDR3 sequence (DNA): TGTGCCAGCAGTCACCGAGCGGACGGAGAAAAACTGTTTTTT. The encoded protein is CASSHRADGEKLFF.

The V gene is TRBV3-1 (or the pseudogene TRBV3-2), the J gene TRBJ2-3, with 8 bases that match TRBD1. This CDR3 region has 14 residues. Germline V gene data show CDR1 as LGHDT and CDR2 as YNNKEL (reference sequence). V dropped 5 bases and J dropped 4; count of bases not matched to a gene: 5. CDR3 DNA: TGTGCCAGCAGCATAGGACAGGGTGCAGATACGCAGTATTTT. Translation: CASSIGQGADTQYF.

The chain recombines TRBV3-1 (or the pseudogene TRBV3-2) with TRBJ1-2; D is ambiguous. CDR1 and CDR2 (germline): LGHDT, YNNKEL (reference sequence). The CDR3 has 13 amino acids. V was shortened by 4 bases and J by 5 bases, with 11 bases between the two germline ends. The CDR3 sequence: CASSPERPYGYTF. CDR3 in DNA: TGTGCCAGCAGCCCGGAGCGCCCTTATGGCTACACCTTC.

In DNA form, the CDR3 reads TGTGCCAGCAGCGTAGGACTTTTATCGGAGAGAGAGACCCAGTACTTC. Translated, it gives CASSVGLLSERETQYF. The chain recombines TRBV9 with TRBJ2-5; D unclear. The CDR3 spans 16 residues. Germline-derived CDR1 and CDR2 are SGDLS and YYNGEE. Trimming cost V 0 bases and J 4 bases, with 16 bases left between them.

This clone has only a few counts. The gene calls are TRBV7-7 and TRBJ1-5; D is uncertain. The V gene lost 8 bases and the J gene lost 2 bases, with 16 bases spanning the gap. Germline loops: CDR1 SSHAT, CDR2 FNYEAQ (reference sequence). The CDR3 length is 15 residues. Written as DNA, the CDR3 is TGTGCCAGCCCACCTGAGGAAGGCGGCAATCAGCCCCAGCATTTT. This sequence encodes CASPPEEGGNQPQHF.

On this clone: One junction end does not reproduce the germline sequence, and a read error may be involved. The chain carries TRBV7-7 and TRBJ2-2; D is possibly TRBD1 (6 bases). This CDR3 region has 16 residues. Germline V lookup: CDR1 SSHAT, CDR2 FNYEAQ (reference sequence). The CDR3 spells CASSFPAGVDTGELFF. The CDR3 nucleotides are TGTGCTAGCAGCTTTCCCGCAGGGGTGGACACCGGGGAGCTGTTTTTT.

J is TRBJ2-7 and V is TRBV4-3, with 10 bases identical to TRBD1. The CDR3 has 15 residues. The trim removed 0 bases at V and 7 bases at J, leaving 6 bases unmatched. The germline CDR1 and CDR2 sequences are LGHNA and YSLEER. CDR3 sequence reads: CASSQDRQGAREQYF. The CDR3 bases are TGCGCCAGCAGCCAAGACCGACAGGGGGCAAGGGAGCAGTACTTC.

The chain combines TRBV15 with TRBJ1-5; D ambiguous. The CDR3 is 16 amino acids. Germline assignment: CDR1 LNHNV and CDR2 YYDKDF (reference sequence). V lost 0 bases and J lost 4, with 13 bases in between. The CDR3 DNA reads TGTGCCACCAGCAGAGATTTCGGATCCAGGAATCAGCCCCAGCATTTT. Translation gives CATSRDFGSRNQPQHF.

The J gene is TRBJ2-2, the V gene TRBV11-3, with D tentatively TRBD2 (5 bases). CDR3 size: 14 residues. Germline CDR1 reads SGHNT; CDR2 reads YENEEA. The V gene lost 4 bases and the J gene lost 6 bases, with 12 bases spanning the gap. CDR3 coding DNA: TGTGCCAGCAGCTATAGCCCGGGATCCGGGGAGCTGTTTTTT. This sequence encodes CASSYSPGSGELFF.

The chain uses TRBV3-1 (or the pseudogene TRBV3-2) and TRBJ1-5; a weak D match, TRBD1 (6 bases). This CDR3 is built from 14 residues. V dropped 4 bases and J dropped 10 bases, with 17 bases sitting between them. Looked up from germline, CDR1 is LGHDT and CDR2 is YNNKEL (reference sequence). CDR3 nucleotide sequence: TGTGCCAGCAGCCCGACAGGTTGGAGCGTTCCCCAGCATTTT. Translated: CASSPTGWSVPQHF.

The chain has TRBV10-3 and TRBJ2-7; possible D gene TRBD2, 5 bases. V gave up 5 bases and J gave up 0 bases, with 11 bases separating them. Germline V gene sequence: CDR1 ENHRY, CDR2 SYGVKD. CDR3 length: 14 residues. The CDR3 is CAISSTGNSYEQYF. The CDR3 DNA follows: TGTGCCATCAGTTCGACGGGAAACTCCTACGAGCAGTACTTC.

This clone occurred once. This chain uses TRBV5-8 with TRBJ1-2; TRBD1 aligns across 7 bases. CDR1 and CDR2 from the germline V gene are SGHTS and YDEGEE. The CDR3 totals 14 residues. V lost 3 bases and J lost 6; bases outside the gene matches: 8. The CDR3 sequence: CASSWVGQANGYTF. The CDR3 DNA follows: TGTGCCAGCAGCTGGGTCGGACAGGCTAATGGCTACACCTTC.